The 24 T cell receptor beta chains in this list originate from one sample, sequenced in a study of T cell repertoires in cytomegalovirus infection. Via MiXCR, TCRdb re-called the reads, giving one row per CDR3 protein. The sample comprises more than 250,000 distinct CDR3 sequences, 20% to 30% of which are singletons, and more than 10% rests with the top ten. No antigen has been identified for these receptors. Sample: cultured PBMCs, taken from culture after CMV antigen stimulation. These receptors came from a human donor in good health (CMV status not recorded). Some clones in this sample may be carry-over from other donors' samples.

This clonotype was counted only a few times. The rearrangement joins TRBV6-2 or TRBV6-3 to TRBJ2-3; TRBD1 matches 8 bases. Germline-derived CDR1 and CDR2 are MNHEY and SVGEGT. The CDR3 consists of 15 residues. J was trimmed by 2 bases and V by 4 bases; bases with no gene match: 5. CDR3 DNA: TGTGCCAGCAGTTCGGGCAGGGGGCACACAGATACGCAGTATTTT. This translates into CASSSGRGHTDTQYF.

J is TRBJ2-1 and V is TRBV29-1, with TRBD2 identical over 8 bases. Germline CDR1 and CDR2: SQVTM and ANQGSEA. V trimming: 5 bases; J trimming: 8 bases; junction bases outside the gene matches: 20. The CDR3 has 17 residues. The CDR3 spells CSVLAGTHGGTMYEQFF. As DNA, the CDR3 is TGCAGCGTTTTAGCGGGGACTCACGGAGGGACAATGTATGAGCAGTTCTTC.

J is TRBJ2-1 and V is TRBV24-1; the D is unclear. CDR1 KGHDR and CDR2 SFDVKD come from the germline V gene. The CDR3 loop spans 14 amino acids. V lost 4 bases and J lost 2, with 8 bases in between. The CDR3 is CATSDPKAYNEQFF. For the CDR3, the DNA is TGTGCCACCAGTGACCCCAAGGCCTACAATGAGCAGTTCTTC.

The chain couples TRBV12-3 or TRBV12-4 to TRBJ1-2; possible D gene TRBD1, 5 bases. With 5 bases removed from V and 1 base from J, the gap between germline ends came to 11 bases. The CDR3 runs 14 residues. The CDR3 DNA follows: TGTGCCAGCAGTCGACAGCCTCATAACTATGGCTACACCTTC. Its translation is CASSRQPHNYGYTF.

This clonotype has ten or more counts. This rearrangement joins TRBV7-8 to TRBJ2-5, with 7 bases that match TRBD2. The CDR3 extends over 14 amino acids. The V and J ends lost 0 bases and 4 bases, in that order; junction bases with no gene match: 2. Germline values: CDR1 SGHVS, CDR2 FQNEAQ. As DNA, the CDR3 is TGTGCCAGCAGCTTAGCAGCGGGAACAGAGACCCAGTACTTC. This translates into CASSLAAGTETQYF.

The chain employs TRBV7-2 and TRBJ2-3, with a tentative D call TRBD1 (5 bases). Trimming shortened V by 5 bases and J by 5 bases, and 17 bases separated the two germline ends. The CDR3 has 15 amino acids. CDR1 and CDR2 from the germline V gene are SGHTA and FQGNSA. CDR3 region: CASSKGPSQRDTQYF. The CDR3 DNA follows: TGTGCCAGCAGCAAGGGGCCGTCTCAAAGAGATACGCAGTATTTT.

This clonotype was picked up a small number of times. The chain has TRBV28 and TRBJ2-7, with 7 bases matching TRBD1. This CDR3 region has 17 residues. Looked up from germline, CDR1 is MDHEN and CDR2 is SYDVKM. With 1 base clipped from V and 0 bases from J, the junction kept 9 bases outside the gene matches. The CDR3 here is CASSLFADRTSSYEQYF. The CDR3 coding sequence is TGTGCCAGCAGTTTATTCGCGGACAGGACCAGCTCCTACGAGCAGTACTTC.

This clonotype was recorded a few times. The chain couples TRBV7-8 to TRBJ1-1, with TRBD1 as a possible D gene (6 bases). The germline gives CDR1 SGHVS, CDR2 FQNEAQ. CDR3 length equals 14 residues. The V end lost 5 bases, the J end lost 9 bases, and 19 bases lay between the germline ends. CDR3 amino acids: CASSRPRTAGQAFF. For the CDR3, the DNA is TGTGCCAGCAGCAGGCCCCGGACAGCCGGGCAAGCTTTCTTT.

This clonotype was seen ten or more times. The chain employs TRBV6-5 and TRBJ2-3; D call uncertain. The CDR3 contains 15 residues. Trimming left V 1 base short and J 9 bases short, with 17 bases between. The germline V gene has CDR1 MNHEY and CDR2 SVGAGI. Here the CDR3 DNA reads TGTGCCAGCAGTTACTTCAAAGGACCCGGAATGACGCAGTATTTT. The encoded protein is CASSYFKGPGMTQYF.

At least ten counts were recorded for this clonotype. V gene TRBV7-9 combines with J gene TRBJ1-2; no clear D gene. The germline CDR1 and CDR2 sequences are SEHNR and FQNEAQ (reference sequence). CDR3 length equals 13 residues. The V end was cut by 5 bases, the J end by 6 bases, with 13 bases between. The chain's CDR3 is CASSPNRGDGYTF. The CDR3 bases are TGTGCCAGCAGCCCAAACCGTGGGGATGGCTACACCTTC.

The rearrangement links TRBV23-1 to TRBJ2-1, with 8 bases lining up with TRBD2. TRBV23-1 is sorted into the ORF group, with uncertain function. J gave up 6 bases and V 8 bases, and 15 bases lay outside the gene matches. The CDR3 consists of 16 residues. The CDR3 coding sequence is TGCGCCAGCCTAACCCGGCGGGGGGTCGGGGGCAATGAGCAGTTCTTC. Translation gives CASLTRRGVGGNEQFF.

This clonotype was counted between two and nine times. The CDR3 DNA sequence: TGCAGTGCTAGACGGGGGGTTCGCACAGATACGCAGTATTTT. Amino acid sequence: CSARRGVRTDTQYF. This sequence joins TRBV20-1 and TRBJ2-3; TRBD2 matches 7 bases. The V gene end was trimmed by 2 bases and the J gene end by 1 base; junction bases not matched to a gene: 3. Germline V gene lookup returns CDR1 DFQATT and CDR2 SNEGSKA (reference sequence). The CDR3 is made up of 14 amino acids.

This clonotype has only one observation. The CDR3 is CATSSHGVRGQETQYF. The DNA for the CDR3 is TGTGCCACCAGCTCCCATGGGGTTAGGGGACAAGAGACCCAGTACTTC. This chain joins TRBV15 and TRBJ2-5; D perhaps matches TRBD1 (5 bases). Germline V gives CDR1 LNHNV, CDR2 YYDKDF (reference sequence). The germline V and J ends were trimmed by 5 bases and 2 bases, with 18 bases remaining between them. The CDR3 spans 16 residues.

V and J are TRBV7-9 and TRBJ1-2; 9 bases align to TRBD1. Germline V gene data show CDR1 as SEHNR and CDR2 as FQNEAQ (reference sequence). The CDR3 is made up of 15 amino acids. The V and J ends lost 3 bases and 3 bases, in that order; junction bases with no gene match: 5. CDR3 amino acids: CASSFTGGIDYGYTF. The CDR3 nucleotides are TGTGCCAGCAGCTTCACAGGGGGCATTGACTATGGCTACACCTTC.

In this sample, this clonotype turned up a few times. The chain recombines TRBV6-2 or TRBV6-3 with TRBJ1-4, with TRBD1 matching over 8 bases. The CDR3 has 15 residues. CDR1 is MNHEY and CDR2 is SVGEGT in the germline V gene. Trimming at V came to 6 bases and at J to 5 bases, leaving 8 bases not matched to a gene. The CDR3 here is CASRNGQGPNEKLFF. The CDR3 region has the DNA TGTGCCAGCAGAAACGGACAGGGACCCAATGAAAAACTGTTTTTT.

The CDR3 bases are TGTGCCAGCAGCTTAGCGGCCAGGGAAACTGAAGCTTTCTTT. This sequence encodes CASSLAARETEAFF. The chain has TRBV7-9 and TRBJ1-1; a possible D gene is TRBD1 (5 bases). CDR3 size: 14 residues. V was cut by 0 bases and J by 5 bases, with 10 bases left in between. The germline V gene encodes CDR1 SEHNR and CDR2 FQNEAQ (reference sequence).

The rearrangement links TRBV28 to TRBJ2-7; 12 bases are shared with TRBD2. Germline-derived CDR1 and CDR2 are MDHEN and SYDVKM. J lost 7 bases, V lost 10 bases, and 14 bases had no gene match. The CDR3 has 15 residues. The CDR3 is CATTSPSGRAREQYF. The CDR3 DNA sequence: TGTGCCACCACCTCCCCTAGCGGGAGGGCCAGAGAGCAGTACTTC.

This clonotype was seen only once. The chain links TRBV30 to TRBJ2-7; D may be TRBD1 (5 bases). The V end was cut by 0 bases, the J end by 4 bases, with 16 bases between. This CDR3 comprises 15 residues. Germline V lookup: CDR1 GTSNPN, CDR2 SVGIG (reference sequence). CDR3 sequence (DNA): TGTGCCTGGAGTGTTTCAGGGAACACGAGGTACGAGCAGTACTTC. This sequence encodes CAWSVSGNTRYEQYF.

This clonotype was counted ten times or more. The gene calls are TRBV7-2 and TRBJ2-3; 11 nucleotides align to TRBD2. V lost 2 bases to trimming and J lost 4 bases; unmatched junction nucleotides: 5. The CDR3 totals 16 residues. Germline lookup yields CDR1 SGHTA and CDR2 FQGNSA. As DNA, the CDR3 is TGTGCCAGCAGCTTACTAGCGGGAGGACGTGCAGATACGCAGTATTTT. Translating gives CASSLLAGGRADTQYF.

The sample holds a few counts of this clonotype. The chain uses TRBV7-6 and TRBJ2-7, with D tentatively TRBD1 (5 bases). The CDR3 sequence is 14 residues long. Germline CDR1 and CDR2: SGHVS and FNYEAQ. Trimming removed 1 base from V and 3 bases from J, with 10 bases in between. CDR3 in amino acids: CASSLEQGFYEQYF. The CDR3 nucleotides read TGTGCCAGCAGCTTAGAGCAGGGCTTCTACGAGCAGTACTTC.

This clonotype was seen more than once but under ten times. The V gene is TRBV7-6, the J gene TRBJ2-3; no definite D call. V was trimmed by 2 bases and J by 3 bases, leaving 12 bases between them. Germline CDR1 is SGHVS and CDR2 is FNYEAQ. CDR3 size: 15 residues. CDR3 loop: CASSLLWDFTDTQYF. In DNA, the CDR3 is TGTGCCAGCAGCTTATTATGGGATTTTACAGATACGCAGTATTTT.

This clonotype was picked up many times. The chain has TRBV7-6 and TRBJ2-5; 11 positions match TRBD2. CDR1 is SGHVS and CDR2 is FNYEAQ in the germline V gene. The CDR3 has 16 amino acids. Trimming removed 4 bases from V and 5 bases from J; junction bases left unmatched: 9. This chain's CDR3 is CASSSYSGRAGETQYF. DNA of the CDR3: TGTGCCAGCAGCTCGTATAGCGGGAGGGCCGGGGAGACCCAGTACTTC. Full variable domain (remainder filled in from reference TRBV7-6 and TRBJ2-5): GAGVSQSPRYKVTKRGQDVALRCDPISGHVSLYWYRQALGQGPEFLTYFNYEAQQDKSGLPNDRFSAERPEGSISTLTIQRTEQRDSAMYRCASSSYSGRAGETQYFGPGTRLLVL.

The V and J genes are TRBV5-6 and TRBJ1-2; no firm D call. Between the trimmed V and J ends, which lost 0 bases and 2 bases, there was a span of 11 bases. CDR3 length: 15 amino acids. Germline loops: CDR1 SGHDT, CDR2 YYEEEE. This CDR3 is CASSLEKGFNYGYTF. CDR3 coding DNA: TGTGCCAGCAGCTTGGAGAAGGGTTTCAACTATGGCTACACCTTC.

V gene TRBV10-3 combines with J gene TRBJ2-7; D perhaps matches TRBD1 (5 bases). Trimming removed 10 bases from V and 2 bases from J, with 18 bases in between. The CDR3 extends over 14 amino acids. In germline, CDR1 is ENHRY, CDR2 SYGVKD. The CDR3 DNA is TGTGCCACCGCCCTCCCAGGGTACCCCTACGAGCAGTACTTC. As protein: CATALPGYPYEQYF.